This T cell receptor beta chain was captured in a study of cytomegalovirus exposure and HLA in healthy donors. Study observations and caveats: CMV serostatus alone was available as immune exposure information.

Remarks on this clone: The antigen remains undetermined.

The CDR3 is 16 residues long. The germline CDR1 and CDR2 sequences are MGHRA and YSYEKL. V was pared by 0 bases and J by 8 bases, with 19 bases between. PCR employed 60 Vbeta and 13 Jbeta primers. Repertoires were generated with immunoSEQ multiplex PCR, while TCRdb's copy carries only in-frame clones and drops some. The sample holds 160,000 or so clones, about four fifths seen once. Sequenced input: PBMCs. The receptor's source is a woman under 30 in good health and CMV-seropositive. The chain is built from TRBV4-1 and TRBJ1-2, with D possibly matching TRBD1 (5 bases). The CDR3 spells CASSQEGDLAGRGYTF. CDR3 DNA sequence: TGCGCCAGCAGCCAAGAGGGGGATTTGGCAGGGAGGGGCTACACCTTC.